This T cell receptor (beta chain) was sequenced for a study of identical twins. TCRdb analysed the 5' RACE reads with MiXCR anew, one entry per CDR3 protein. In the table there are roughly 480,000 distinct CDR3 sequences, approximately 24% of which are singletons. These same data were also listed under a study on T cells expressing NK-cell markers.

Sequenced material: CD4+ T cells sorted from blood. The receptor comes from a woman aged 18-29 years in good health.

Here the CDR3 reads CASSPTPRAGANVLTF. In nucleotides, the CDR3 is TGCGCCAGCAGCCCGACCCCCAGGGCTGGGGCCAACGTCCTGACTTTC. The chain recombines TRBV5-1 with TRBJ2-6; D may be TRBD1 (5 bases). CDR3 length equals 16 residues. The V end was cut by 4 bases, the J end by 2 bases, with 13 bases between. Per the germline V gene, CDR1 is SGHRS and CDR2 is YFSETQ.